The sequence of this TCR beta chain was determined in a study of blood T cell repertoires in COVID-19. Overall study: The origin of the acute and convalescent COVID-19 samples was the United States, Italy and Spain. T cells, B-cell-depleted T cells, or PBMCs provided the cDNA or gDNA that served as material.

Germline CDR1 LNHDA, CDR2 SQIVND (reference sequence). V was clipped by 7 bases and J by 5 bases; unmatched bases: 19. CDR3 length: 18 residues. Per the original data handling: Amplification with reference gene primers provided the estimates of nucleated cell counts. Data came from immunoSEQ multiplex PCR; TCRdb stores just in-frame clones and leaves some out. V, J and clone size derive from that table, while D and trimming were established from the DNA sequence. The sample records nearly 350,000 clones, more than 70% being singletons. Sequencing input: peripheral blood. This clonotype was sampled from a young man with active or convalescent COVID-19. V usage is TRBV19 and J usage is TRBJ1-4; 7 bases are a match to TRBD1. The CDR3 region is CASTPGSGRGAANEKLFF. The DNA of the CDR3 is TGTGCCAGTACCCCAGGGTCTGGCAGGGGGGCAGCAAATGAAAAACTGTTTTTT. The full variable domain, with the rest looked up from reference TRBV19 and TRBJ1-4, is DGGITQSPKYLFRKEGQNVTLSCEQNLNHDAMYWYRQDPGQGLRLIYYSQIVNDFQKGDIAEGYSVSREKKESFPLTVTSAQKNPTAFYLCASTPGSGRGAANEKLFFGSGTQLSVL.